Each of the 10 T cell receptor beta chains below was sequenced from the same sample in a study of Graves' ophthalmopathy and Graves' hyperthyroidism. Amplification of the TCR beta CDR3 regions used RNA transcripts (as template). HTBI primers served in a first-round RT-PCR, which a second-round multiplex PCR followed. TCRdb recomputed calls from the multiplex PCR reads with MiXCR, one row per CDR3 protein. This sample has over a million distinct CDR3 sequences, with about two fifths found just once. Sequenced: peripheral blood or thyroid tissue (not recorded which). The receptors were gathered from an adult man with Graves' hyperthyroidism.

This clonotype was detected a few times. The chain is built from TRBV5-8 and TRBJ2-7, with D possibly matching TRBD1 (6 bases). Trimming removed 1 base from V and 5 bases from J, with 16 bases in between. This CDR3 region has 15 residues. Per germline, CDR1 SGHTS and CDR2 YDEGEE. CDR3 nucleotide sequence: TGTGCCAGCAGCTTGAAAGTGTTTGGGGGCGACGAGCAGTACTTC. This sequence encodes CASSLKVFGGDEQYF.

The rearrangement joins TRBV12-3 or TRBV12-4 to TRBJ2-7; possible D gene TRBD1, 5 bases. Trimming shortened V by 1 base and J by 2 bases, and 9 bases separated the two germline ends. There are 14 residues in the CDR3. This CDR3 reads CASSLEDTTYEQYF. The CDR3, as DNA: TGTGCCAGCAGTTTAGAGGACACCACCTACGAGCAGTACTTC.

The chain couples TRBV11-1 to TRBJ2-7, with D possibly TRBD1 on 6 matching bases. With 5 bases removed from V and 5 bases from J, the gap between germline ends came to 25 bases. Looked up from germline, CDR1 is SGHAT and CDR2 is FQDESV (reference sequence). The CDR3 is made up of 17 amino acids. The CDR3 spells CASSPTSARGTSNEQYF. CDR3 bases: TGTGCCAGCAGCCCAACCAGTGCTAGGGGGACATCTAACGAGCAGTACTTC.

About this clonotype itself: This may come from a read error, since a much larger clone is one base off. V and J are TRBV7-2 and TRBJ2-6, with D possibly being TRBD2 (6 bases). Germline assignment: CDR1 SGHTA and CDR2 FQGNSA. This CDR3 spans 16 amino acids. V was pared by 5 bases and J by 4 bases, with 15 bases between. CDR3 in DNA: TGTACCAGCAGCCATAGCGGCCCGGGGGGGGCCAACGTCCTGACTTTC. As protein: CTSSHSGPGGANVLTF.

This clonotype was seen only a few times. The chain combines TRBV10-3 with TRBJ2-2, with 8 bases matching TRBD2. The junction had 1 base not matched to a gene; V was cut back by 8 bases and J by 5 bases. This CDR3 comprises 12 residues. CDR1 and CDR2 from the germline V gene are ENHRY and SYGVKD. The CDR3 protein is CAISGGTGELFF. The CDR3 DNA is TGTGCCATCTCGGGGGGGACCGGGGAGCTGTTTTTT.

Details on this clonotype: A clone one base away is much larger, so this may be a read error. This chain joins TRBV29-1 and TRBJ2-7; 8 bases match TRBD1. Germline-derived CDR1 and CDR2 are SQVTM and ANQGSEA. V was pared by 4 bases and J by 8 bases, with 4 bases of the junction left unmatched. The length of the CDR3 is 11 residues. In DNA, the CDR3 is TGCAGCGTTGGGGACAGGTCCCAGCAGTACTTC. Protein: CSVGDRSQQYF.

This clonotype was found many times. J is TRBJ1-5 and V is TRBV15; possibly TRBD1 for D (5 bases). The CDR3 runs to 15 residues. Trimming cost V 0 bases and J 3 bases, with 9 bases left between them. The germline CDR1 and CDR2 sequences are LNHNV and YYDKDF (reference sequence). The CDR3 loop is CATSRDRGNNQPQHF. In DNA, the CDR3 is TGTGCCACCAGCAGAGATCGGGGCAACAATCAGCCCCAGCATTTT.

The V call is TRBV29-1, the J call TRBJ2-3; D may be TRBD1 (5 bases). The V and J ends lost 3 bases and 2 bases respectively, with 9 bases between them. Germline V gives CDR1 SQVTM, CDR2 ANQGSEA. This CDR3 contains 13 residues. This chain's CDR3 is CSVDQGSTDTQYF. The DNA of the CDR3 is TGCAGCGTTGATCAGGGATCCACAGATACGCAGTATTTT.

The chain is built from TRBV29-1 and TRBJ2-5; 9 bases line up with TRBD1. The CDR3 length is 12 residues. After removal of 8 bases from V and 4 bases from J, the junction contained 5 bases not matched to a gene. Looked up from germline, CDR1 is SQVTM and CDR2 is ANQGSEA. CDR3 coding DNA: TGCAGCATCGGACAGGGGACAGAGACCCAGTACTTC. Amino acids: CSIGQGTETQYF. The variable domain in full, with the rest retrieved from reference TRBV29-1 and TRBJ2-5, is SAVISQKPSRDICQRGTSLTIQCQVDSQVTMMFWYRQQPGQSLTLIATANQGSEATYESGFVIDKFPISRPNLTFSTLTVSNMSPEDSSIYLCSIGQGTETQYFGPGTRLLVL.

This clonotype was seen many times. The genes are TRBV11-2 and TRBJ2-7, with D perhaps TRBD1 (5 bases). This CDR3 has 15 amino acids. The ends were cut back, 5 bases at V and 2 bases at J, with 16 bases in the middle. From germline, CDR1 is SGHAT and CDR2 FQNNGV. The CDR3 loop reads CASSLGQGQPYEQYF. CDR3 sequence (DNA): TGTGCCAGCAGCCTTGGTCAGGGCCAACCCTACGAGCAGTACTTC.